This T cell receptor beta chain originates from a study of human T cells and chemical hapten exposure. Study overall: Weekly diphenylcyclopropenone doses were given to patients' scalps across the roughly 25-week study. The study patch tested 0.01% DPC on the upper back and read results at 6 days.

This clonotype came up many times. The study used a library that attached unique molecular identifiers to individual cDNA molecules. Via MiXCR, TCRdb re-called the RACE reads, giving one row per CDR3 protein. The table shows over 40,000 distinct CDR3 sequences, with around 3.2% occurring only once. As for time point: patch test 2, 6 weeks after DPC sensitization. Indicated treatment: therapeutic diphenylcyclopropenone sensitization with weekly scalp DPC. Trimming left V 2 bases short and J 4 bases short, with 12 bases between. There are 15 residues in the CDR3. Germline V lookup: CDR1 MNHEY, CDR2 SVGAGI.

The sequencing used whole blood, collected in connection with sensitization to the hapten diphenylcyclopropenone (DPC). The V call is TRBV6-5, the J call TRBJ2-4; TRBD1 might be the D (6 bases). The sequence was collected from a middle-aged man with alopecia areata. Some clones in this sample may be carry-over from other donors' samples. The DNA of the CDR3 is TGTGCCAGCAGTTACACGGGGCAGGGGAAAAACATTCAGTACTTC. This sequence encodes CASSYTGQGKNIQYF.